This T cell receptor (beta chain) was profiled in a study of blood T cell repertoires in COVID-19. Germline V gene data show CDR1 as MGHRA and CDR2 as YSYEKL. V was shortened by 1 base and J by 9 bases, with 10 bases between the two germline ends. CDR3 length: 13 residues. Assay used: immunoSEQ multiplex PCR; TCRdb lists only in-frame clones, some missing. The table has 30,000 to 40,000 clones, nearly 90% seen once. This sequence originates from a man between 60 and 75 years old with active or convalescent COVID-19. Source material: peripheral blood. The rearrangement uses TRBV4-1 and TRBJ2-1, with D possibly matching TRBD2 (6 bases). The DNA for the CDR3 is TGCGCCAGCAGCCAAGCTAGGGGAGGTGAGCAGTTCTTC. Amino acid sequence: CASSQARGGEQFF.